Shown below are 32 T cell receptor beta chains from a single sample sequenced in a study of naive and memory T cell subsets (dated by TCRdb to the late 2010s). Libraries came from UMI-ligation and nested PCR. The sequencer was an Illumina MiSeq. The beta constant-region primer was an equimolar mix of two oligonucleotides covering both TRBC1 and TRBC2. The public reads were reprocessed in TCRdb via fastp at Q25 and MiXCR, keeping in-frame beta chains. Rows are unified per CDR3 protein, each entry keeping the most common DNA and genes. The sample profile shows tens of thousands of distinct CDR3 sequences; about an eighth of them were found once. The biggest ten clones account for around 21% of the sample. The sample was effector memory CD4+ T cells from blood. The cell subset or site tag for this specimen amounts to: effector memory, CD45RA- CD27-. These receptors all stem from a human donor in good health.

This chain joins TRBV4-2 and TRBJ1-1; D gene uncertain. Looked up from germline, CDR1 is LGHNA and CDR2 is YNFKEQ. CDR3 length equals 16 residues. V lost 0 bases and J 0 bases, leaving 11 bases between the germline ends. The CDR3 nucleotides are TGTGCCAGCAGCCAAGATAGGCCAGGTATGAACACTGAAGCTTTCTTT. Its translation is CASSQDRPGMNTEAFF.

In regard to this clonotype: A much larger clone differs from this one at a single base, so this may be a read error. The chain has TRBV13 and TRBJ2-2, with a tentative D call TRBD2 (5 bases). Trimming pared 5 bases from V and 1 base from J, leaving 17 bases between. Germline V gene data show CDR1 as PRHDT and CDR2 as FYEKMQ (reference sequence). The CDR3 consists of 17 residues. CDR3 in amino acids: CASSPPQRSGNTGELFF. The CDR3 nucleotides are TGTGCCAGCAGCCCCCCTCAACGGAGCGGGAACACCGGGGAGCTGTTTTTT.

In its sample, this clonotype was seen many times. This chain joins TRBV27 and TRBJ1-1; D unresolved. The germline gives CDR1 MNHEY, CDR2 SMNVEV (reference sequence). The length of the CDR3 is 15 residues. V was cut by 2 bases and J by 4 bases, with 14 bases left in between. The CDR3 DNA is TGTGCCAGCAGTTTAGGGCGAGGAGGGAGCACTGAAGCTTTCTTT. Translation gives CASSLGRGGSTEAFF.

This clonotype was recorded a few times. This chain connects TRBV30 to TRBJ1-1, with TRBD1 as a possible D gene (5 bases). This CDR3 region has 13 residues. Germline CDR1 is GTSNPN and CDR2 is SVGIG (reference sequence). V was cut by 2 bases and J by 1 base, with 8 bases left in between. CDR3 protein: CAWSSGRNTEAFF. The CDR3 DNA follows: TGTGCCTGGAGTTCAGGGAGGAACACTGAAGCTTTCTTT.

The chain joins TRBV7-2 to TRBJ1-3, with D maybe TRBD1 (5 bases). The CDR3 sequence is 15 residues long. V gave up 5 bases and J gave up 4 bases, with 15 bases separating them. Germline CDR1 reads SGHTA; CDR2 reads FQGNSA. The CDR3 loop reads CASSGTEGLGNTIYF. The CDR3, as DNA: TGTGCCAGCAGCGGCACGGAGGGGCTAGGAAACACCATATATTTT.

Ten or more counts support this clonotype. CDR3 nucleotides: TGTGCCAGCAGTGAGTTAGGGATGAGCTCCTACAATGAGCAGTTCTTC. It is translated as CASSELGMSSYNEQFF. The gene calls are TRBV2 and TRBJ2-1; D remains unclear. Trimming removed 3 bases from V and 0 bases from J, with 12 bases in between. The germline V gene has CDR1 SNHLY and CDR2 FYNNEI. This CDR3 has 16 amino acids.

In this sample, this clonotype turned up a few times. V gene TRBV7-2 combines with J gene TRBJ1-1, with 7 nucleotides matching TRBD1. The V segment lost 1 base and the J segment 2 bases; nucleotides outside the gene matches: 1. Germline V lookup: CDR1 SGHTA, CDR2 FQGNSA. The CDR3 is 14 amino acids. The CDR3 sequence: CASSLGQGNTEAFF. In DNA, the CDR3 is TGTGCCAGCAGCTTAGGACAGGGTAACACTGAAGCTTTCTTT.

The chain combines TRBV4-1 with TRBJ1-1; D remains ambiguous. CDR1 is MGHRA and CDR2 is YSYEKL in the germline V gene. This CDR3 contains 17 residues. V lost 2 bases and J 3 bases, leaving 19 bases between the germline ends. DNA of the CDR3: TGCGCCAGCAGCCAATCAAACATGGGAGTTATGGACACTGAAGCTTTCTTT. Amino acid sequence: CASSQSNMGVMDTEAFF.

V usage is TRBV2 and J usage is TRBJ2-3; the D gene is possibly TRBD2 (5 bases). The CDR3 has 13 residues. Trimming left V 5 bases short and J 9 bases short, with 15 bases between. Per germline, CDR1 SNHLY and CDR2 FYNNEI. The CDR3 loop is CASSFSLLDTQYF. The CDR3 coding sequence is TGTGCCAGCAGTTTCTCATTACTAGACACGCAGTATTTT.

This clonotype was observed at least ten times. The CDR3 protein is CASSLVKRERSYEQYF. The CDR3 bases are TGTGCCAGCAGCTTGGTAAAGCGGGAGAGGTCCTACGAGCAGTACTTC. The genes are TRBV7-8 and TRBJ2-7; 8 bases align to TRBD2. The CDR3 spans 16 residues. With V trimmed by 3 bases and J by 1 base, 8 bases remained unmatched. Germline CDR1 and CDR2: SGHVS and FQNEAQ.

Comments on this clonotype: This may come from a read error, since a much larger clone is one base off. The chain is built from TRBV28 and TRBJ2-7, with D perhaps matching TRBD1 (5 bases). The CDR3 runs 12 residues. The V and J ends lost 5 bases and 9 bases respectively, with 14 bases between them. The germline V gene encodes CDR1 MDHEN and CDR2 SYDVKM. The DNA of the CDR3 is TGTGCCAGCAGTGGCCCTGGGGCCTGGCAGTACTTC. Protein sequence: CASSGPGAWQYF.

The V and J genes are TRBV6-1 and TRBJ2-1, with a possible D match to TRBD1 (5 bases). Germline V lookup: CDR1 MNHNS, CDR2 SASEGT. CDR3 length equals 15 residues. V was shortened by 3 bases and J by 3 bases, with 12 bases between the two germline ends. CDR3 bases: TGTGCCAGCAGTGACGGCAGGGATATCTACAATGAGCAGTTCTTC. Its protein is CASSDGRDIYNEQFF.

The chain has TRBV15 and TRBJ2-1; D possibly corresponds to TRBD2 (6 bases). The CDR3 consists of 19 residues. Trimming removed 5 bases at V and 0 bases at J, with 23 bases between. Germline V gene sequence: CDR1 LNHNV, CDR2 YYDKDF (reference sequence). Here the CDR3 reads CATSGNGRPLGGSYNEQFF. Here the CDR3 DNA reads TGTGCCACCAGCGGTAACGGGAGACCCCTCGGGGGCTCCTACAATGAGCAGTTCTTC.

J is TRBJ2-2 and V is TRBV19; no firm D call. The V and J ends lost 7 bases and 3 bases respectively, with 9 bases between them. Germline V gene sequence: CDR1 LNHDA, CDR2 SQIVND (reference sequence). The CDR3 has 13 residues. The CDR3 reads CASTPDYTGELFF. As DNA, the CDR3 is TGTGCCAGTACCCCGGATTACACCGGGGAGCTGTTTTTT.

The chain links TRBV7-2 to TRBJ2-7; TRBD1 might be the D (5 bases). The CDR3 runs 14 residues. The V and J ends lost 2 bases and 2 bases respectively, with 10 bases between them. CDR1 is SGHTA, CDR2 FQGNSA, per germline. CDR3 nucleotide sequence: TGTGCCAGCAGCTTATCGGACATTGCCTACGAGCAGTACTTC. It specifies CASSLSDIAYEQYF. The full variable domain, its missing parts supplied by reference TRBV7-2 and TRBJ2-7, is GAGVSQSPSNKVTEKGKDVELRCDPISGHTALYWYRQSLGQGLEFLIYFQGNSAPDKSGLPSDRFSAERTGGSVSTLTIQRTQQEDSAVYLCASSLSDIAYEQYFGPGTRLTVT.

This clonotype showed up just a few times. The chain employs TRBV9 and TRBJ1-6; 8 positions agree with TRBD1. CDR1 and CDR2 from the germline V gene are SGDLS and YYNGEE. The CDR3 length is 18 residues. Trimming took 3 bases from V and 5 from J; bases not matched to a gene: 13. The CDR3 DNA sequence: TGTGCCAGCAGCGCACCGTCAGGGGGCTCCGTAGATAATTCACCCCTCCACTTT. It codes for CASSAPSGGSVDNSPLHF.

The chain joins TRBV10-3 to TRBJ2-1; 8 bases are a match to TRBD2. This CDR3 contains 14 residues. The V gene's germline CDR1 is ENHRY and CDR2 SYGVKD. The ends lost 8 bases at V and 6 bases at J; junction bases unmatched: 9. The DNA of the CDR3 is TGTGCCATCCGGGGGGGTAAATTGGGCAATGAGCAGTTCTTC. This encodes CAIRGGKLGNEQFF.

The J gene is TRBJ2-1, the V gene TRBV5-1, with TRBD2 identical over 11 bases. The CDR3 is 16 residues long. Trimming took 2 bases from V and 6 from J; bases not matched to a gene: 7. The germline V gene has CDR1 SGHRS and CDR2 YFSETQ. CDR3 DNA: TGCGCCAGCAGCTTCTTCTTACTAGCGGGAGCCAATGAGCAGTTCTTC. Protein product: CASSFFLLAGANEQFF.

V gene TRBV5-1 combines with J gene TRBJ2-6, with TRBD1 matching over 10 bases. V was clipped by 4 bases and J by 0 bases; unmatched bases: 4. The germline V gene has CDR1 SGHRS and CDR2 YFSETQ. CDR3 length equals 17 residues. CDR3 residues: CASSGTGASSGANVLTF. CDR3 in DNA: TGCGCCAGCAGCGGGACAGGGGCCAGCTCTGGGGCCAACGTCCTGACTTTC.

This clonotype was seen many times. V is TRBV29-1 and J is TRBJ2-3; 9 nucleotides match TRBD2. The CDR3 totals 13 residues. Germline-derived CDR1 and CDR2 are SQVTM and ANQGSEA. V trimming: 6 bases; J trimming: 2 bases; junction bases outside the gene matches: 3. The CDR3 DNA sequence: TGCAGCGTGACTAGCGGCCCCACAGATACGCAGTATTTT. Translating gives CSVTSGPTDTQYF.

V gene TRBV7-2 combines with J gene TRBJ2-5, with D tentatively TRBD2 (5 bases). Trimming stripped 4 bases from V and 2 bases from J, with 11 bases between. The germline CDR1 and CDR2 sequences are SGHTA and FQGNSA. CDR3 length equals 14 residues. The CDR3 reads CASSSLDFQETQYF. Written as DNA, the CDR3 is TGTGCCAGCAGCTCCTTGGACTTTCAAGAGACCCAGTACTTC.

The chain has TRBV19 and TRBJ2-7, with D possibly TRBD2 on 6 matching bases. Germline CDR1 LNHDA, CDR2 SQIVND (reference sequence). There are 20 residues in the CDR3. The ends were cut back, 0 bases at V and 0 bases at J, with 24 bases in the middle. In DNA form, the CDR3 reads TGTGCCAGTAGTATAGATCCCCTAGATGGATCGGGACTCAGCTCCTACGAGCAGTACTTC. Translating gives CASSIDPLDGSGLSSYEQYF.

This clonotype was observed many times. CDR3 DNA sequence: TGTGCCACCAGCAGAGATCTAGCGGGAGGCAATGAGCAGTTCTTC. Residues: CATSRDLAGGNEQFF. This chain uses TRBV15 with TRBJ2-1; 11 nucleotides align to TRBD2. Germline-derived CDR1 and CDR2 are LNHNV and YYDKDF (reference sequence). There are 15 residues in the CDR3. V was clipped by 0 bases and J by 6 bases; unmatched bases: 1. The full variable domain, rest sourced from reference TRBV15 and TRBJ2-1, is DAMVIQNPRYQVTQFGKPVTLSCSQTLNHNVMYWYQQKSSQAPKLLFHYYDKDFNNEADTPDNFQSRRPNTSFCFLDIRSPGLGDTAMYLCATSRDLAGGNEQFFGPGTRLTVL.

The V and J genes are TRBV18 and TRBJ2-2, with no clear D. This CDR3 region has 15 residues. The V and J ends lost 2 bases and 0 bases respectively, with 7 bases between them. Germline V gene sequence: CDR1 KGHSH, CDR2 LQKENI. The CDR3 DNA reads TGTGCCAGCTCACCAACACAAGCGAACACCGGGGAGCTGTTTTTT. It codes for CASSPTQANTGELFF.

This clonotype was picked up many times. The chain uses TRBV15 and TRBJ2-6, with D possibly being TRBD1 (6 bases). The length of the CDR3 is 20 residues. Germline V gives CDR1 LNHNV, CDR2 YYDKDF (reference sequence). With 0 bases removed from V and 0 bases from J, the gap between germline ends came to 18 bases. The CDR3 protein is CATSRELVGQLYSGANVLTF. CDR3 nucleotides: TGTGCCACCAGCAGAGAATTGGTAGGACAGCTTTACTCTGGGGCCAACGTCCTGACTTTC.

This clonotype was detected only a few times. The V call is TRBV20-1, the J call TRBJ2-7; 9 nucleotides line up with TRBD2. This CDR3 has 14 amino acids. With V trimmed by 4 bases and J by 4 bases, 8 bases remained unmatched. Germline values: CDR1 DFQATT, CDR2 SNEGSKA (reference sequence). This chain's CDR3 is CSATRSGSRYEQYF. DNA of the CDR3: TGCAGTGCTACCCGTAGCGGGAGCCGGTACGAGCAGTACTTC.

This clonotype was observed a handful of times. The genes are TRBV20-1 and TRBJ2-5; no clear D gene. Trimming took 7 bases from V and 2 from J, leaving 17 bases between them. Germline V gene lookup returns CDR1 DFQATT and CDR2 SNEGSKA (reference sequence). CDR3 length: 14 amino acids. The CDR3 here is CSVNYPSEQETQYF. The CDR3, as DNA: TGCAGTGTGAATTATCCCAGCGAACAAGAGACCCAGTACTTC.

The CDR3 DNA sequence: TGTGCCTCCAGGGGGGGCAATCAGCCCCAGCATTTT. Protein: CASRGGNQPQHF. The V call is TRBV10-3, the J call TRBJ1-5, with 7 bases identical to TRBD1. J lost 2 bases, V lost 11 bases, and 3 bases had no gene match. Germline lookup yields CDR1 ENHRY and CDR2 SYGVKD. The length of the CDR3 is 12 residues.

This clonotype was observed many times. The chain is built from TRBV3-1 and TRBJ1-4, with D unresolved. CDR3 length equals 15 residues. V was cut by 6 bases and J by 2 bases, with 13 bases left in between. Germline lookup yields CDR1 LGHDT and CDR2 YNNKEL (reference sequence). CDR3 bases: TGTGCCAGCAGGGCTGGGCAGTCGACTAATGAAAAACTGTTTTTT. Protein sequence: CASRAGQSTNEKLFF. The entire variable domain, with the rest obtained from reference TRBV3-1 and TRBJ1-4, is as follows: DTAVSQTPKYLVTQMGNDKSIKCEQNLGHDTMYWYKQDSKKFLKIMFSYNNKELIINETVPNRFSPKSPDKAHLNLHINSLELGDSAVYFCASRAGQSTNEKLFFGSGTQLSVL.

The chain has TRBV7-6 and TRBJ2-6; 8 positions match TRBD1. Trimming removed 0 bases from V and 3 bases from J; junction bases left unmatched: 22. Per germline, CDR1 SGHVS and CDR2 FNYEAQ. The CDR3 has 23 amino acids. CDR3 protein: CASSLAYFEIPRTGFFGANVLTF. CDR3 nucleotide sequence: TGTGCCAGCAGCTTAGCATATTTTGAGATTCCTCGGACAGGGTTCTTTGGGGCCAACGTCCTGACTTTC.

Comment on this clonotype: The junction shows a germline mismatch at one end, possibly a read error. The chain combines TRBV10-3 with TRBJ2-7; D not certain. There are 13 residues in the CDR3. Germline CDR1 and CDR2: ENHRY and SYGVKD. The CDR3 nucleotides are TGTGCCATCAGGAGCTCTCTGGGCTACGTGCAGTACTTC. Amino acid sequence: CAIRSSLGYVQYF.

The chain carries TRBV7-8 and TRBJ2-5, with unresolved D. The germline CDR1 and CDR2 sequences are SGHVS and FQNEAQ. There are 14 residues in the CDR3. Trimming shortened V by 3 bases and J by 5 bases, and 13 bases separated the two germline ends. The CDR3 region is CASSFRYLGETQYF. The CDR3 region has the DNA TGTGCCAGCAGCTTTCGCTACTTGGGGGAGACCCAGTACTTC.